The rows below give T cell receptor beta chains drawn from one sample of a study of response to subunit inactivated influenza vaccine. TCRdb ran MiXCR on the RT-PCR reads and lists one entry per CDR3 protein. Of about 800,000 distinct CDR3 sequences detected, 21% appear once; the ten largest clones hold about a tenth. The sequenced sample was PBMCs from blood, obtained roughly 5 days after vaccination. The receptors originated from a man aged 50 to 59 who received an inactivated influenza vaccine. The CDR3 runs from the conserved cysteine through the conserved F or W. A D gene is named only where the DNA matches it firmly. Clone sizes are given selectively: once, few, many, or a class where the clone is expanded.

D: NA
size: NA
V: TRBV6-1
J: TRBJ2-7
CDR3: CASSEGFYEQYF
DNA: TGTGCCAGCAGTGAAGGTTTCTACGAGCAGTACTTC

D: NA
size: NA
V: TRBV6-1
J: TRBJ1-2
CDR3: CASSESSYGYTF
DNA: TGTGCCAGCAGTGAATCCAGTTATGGCTACACCTTC

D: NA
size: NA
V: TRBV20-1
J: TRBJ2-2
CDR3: CSARRAGADTGELFF
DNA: TGCAGTGCTAGAAGGGCCGGGGCGGACACCGGGGAGCTGTTTTTT

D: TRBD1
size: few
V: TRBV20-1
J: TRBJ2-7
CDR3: CSASLGQGASGYEQYF
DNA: TGCAGTGCTAGCTTGGGACAGGGGGCGTCGGGCTACGAGCAGTACTTC

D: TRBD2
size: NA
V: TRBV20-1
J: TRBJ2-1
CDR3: CSATKSGSSYNEQFF
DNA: TGCAGTGCTACTAAAAGCGGGAGCTCCTACAATGAGCAGTTCTTC

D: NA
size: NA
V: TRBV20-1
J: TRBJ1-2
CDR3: CSATDSYGYTF
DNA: TGCAGTGCCACGGACAGTTATGGCTACACCTTC

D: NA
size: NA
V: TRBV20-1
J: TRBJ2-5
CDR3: CSARAPRGQETQYF
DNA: TGCAGTGCTAGAGCCCCGAGAGGACAAGAGACCCAGTACTTC

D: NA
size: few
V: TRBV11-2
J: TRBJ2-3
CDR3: CASSLYQGADTQYF
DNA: TGTGCCAGCAGCTTATATCAGGGAGCAGATACGCAGTATTTT

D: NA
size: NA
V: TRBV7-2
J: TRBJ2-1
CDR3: CASSLETRKQFF
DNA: TGTGCCAGCAGCTTAGAGACACGAAAGCAGTTCTTC

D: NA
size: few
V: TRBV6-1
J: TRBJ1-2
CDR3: CASRTSTGMSSNYGYTF
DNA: TGTGCCAGCAGGACTTCAACGGGAATGAGTTCGAACTATGGCTACACCTTC

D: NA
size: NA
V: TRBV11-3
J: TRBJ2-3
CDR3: CASSAGDFQKTDTQYF
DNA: TGTGCCAGCAGCGCTGGGGACTTTCAAAAAACAGATACGCAGTATTTT

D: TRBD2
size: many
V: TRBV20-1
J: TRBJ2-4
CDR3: CSALLADKNIQYF
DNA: TGCAGTGCTTTACTAGCGGATAAAAACATTCAGTACTTC

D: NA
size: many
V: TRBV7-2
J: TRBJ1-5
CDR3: CASSSGRSNQPQHF
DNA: TGTGCCAGCAGCAGTGGAAGGAGCAATCAGCCCCAGCATTTT

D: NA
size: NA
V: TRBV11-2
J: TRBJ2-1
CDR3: CASSLYRYNEQFF
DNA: TGTGCCAGCAGCTTATACAGGTACAATGAGCAGTTCTTC

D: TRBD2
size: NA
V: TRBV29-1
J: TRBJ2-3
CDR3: CSAGLAMDTDTQYF
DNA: TGCAGCGCAGGACTAGCGATGGATACAGATACGCAGTATTTT

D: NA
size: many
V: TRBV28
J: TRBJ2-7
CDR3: CASRSGGIRYEQYF
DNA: TGTGCCAGTCGGTCGGGTGGGATCCGCTACGAGCAGTACTTC

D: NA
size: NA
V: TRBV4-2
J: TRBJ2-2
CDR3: CASSPFGANTGELFF
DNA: TGTGCCAGCAGCCCGTTTGGGGCGAACACCGGGGAGCTGTTTTTT

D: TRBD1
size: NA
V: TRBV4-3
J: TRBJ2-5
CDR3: CASSRGTGALETQYF
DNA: TGCGCCAGCAGCCGAGGAACAGGGGCCCTTGAGACCCAGTACTTC

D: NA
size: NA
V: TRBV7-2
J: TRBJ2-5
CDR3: CASSLYRGSYQETQYF
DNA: TGTGCCAGCAGCTTGTACCGGGGGTCCTACCAAGAGACCCAGTACTTC

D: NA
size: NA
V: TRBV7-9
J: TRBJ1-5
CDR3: CASSLDGGRGNQPQHF
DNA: TGTGCCAGCAGCTTAGACGGGGGTCGGGGCAATCAGCCCCAGCATTTT

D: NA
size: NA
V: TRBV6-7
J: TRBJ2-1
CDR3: CASSYSGQGGCYNEQFF
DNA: TGTGCCAGCAGTTACTCGGGGCAGGGAGGATGTTACAATGAGCAGTTCTTC

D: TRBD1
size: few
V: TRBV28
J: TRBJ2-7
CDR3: CAITGQGVPYEQYF
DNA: TGTGCCATCACAGGACAGGGGGTACCCTACGAGCAGTACTTC

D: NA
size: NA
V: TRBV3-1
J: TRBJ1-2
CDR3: CASSQVGTLGYTF
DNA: TGTGCCAGCAGCCAAGTAGGGACGCTTGGCTACACCTTC

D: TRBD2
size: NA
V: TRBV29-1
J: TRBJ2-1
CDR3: CSVGTSGSHEQFF
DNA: TGCAGCGTTGGGACTAGCGGGAGCCACGAGCAGTTCTTC

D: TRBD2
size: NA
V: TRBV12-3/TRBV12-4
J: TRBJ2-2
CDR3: CAISLGGLAGEYDTGELFF
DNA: TGTGCCATCAGTTTAGGGGGACTAGCGGGGGAGTATGACACCGGGGAGCTGTTTTTT

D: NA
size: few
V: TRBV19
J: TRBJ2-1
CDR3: CASSIDRRNEQFF
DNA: TGTGCCAGTAGTATAGATAGAAGGAACGAGCAGTTCTTC

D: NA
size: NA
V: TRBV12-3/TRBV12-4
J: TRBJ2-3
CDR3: CASSLESSVDTQYF
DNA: TGTGCCAGCAGTTTAGAGTCTAGCGTGGATACGCAGTATTTT

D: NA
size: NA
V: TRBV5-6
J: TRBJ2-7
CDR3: CASSSDPTAPYEQYF
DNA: TGTGCCAGCAGTTCGGACCCGACCGCCCCATACGAGCAGTACTTC

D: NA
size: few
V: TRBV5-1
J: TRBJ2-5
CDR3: CASSPGPWGETQYF
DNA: TGCGCCAGCAGCCCGGGACCCTGGGGAGAGACCCAGTACTTC

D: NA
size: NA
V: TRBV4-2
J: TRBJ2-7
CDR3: CASSQSWRSSYEQYF
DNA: TGTGCCAGCAGCCAAAGTTGGAGGAGCTCCTACGAGCAGTACTTC

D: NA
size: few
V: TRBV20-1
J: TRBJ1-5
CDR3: CSATTGRNQPQHF
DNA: TGCAGTGCTACGACGGGGCGCAATCAGCCCCAGCATTTT

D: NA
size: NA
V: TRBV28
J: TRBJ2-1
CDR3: CASSLGGKKGVEQFF
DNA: TGTGCCAGCAGTTTGGGCGGAAAAAAGGGTGTGGAGCAGTTCTTC

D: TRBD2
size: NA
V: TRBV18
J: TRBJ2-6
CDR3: CASSPGLAGLVGANALTF
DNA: TGTGCCAGCTCACCGGGACTAGCGGGATTGGTTGGGGCCAACGCCCTGACTTTC

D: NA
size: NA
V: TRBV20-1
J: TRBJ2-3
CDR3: CSAPTAGLTDTQYF
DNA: TGCAGTGCCCCGACTGCGGGCCTCACAGATACGCAGTATTTT

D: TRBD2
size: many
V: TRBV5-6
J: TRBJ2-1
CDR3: CASSFSSGEYNEQFF
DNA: TGTGCCAGCAGCTTCTCAAGCGGGGAGTACAATGAGCAGTTCTTC

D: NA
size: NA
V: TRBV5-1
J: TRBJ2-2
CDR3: CASSLDGKPGELFF
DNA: TGCGCCAGCAGCTTGGATGGTAAACCCGGGGAGCTGTTTTTT

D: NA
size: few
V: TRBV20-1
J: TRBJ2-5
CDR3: CSARGGKTQYF
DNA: TGCAGTGCTAGAGGCGGGAAGACCCAGTACTTC

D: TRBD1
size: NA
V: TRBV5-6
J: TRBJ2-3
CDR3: CASSFGTGIEDTQYF
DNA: TGTGCCAGCAGCTTCGGGACAGGAATTGAAGATACGCAGTATTTT

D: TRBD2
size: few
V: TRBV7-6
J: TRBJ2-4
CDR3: CASSPGASGRGTKNIQYF
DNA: TGTGCCAGCAGCCCGGGGGCTAGCGGGAGGGGAACCAAAAACATTCAGTACTTC

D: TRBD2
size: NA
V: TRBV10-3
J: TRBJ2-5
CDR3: CAISEMRGTSGSQETQYF
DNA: TGTGCCATCAGTGAGATGAGAGGGACTAGCGGGTCCCAAGAGACCCAGTACTTC

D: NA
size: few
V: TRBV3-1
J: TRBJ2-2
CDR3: CASSQFDTGELFF
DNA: TGTGCCAGCAGCCAATTCGACACCGGGGAGCTGTTTTTT

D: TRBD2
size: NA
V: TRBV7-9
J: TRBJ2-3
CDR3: CASERESTDTQYF
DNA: TGTGCCAGCGAGCGGGAAAGCACAGATACGCAGTATTTT

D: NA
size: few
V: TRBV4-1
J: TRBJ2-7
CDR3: CASSQGGFSSYEQYF
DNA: TGCGCCAGCAGCCAAGGTGGCTTTAGCTCCTACGAGCAGTACTTC

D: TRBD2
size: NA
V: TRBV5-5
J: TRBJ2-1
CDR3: CASSFGTSGRYEQFF
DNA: TGTGCCAGCAGCTTCGGGACTAGCGGGAGATATGAGCAGTTCTTC

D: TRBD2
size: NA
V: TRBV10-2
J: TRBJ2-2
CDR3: CASSRLAGGELFF
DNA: TGCGCCAGCAGCCGACTAGCGGGAGGGGAGCTGTTTTTT

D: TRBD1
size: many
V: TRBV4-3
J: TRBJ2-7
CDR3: CASSQVRTGVEQYF
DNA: TGCGCCAGCAGCCAGGTTAGGACAGGGGTCGAGCAGTACTTC

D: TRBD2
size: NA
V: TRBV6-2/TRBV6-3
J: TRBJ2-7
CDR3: CASSGGLAVEQYF
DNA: TGTGCCAGCAGTGGGGGACTAGCAGTCGAGCAGTACTTC

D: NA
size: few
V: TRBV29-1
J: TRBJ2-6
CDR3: CSVVGGQVGANVLTF
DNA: TGCAGCGTTGTGGGAGGACAGGTTGGGGCCAACGTCCTGACTTTC

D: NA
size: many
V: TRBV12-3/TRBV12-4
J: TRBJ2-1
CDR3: CASSAGGHSYNEQFF
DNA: TGTGCCAGCAGCGCCGGGGGGCACTCCTACAATGAGCAGTTCTTC

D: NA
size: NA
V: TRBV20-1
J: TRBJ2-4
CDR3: CSASTTNIQYF
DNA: TGCAGTGCTTCCACCACAAACATTCAGTACTTC

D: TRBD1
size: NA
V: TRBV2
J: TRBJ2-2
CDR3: CASRPGQGDTGELFF
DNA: TGTGCCAGCAGGCCGGGACAGGGCGACACCGGGGAGCTGTTTTTT

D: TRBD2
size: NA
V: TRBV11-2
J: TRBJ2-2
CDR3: CASSSIRDSSGGGNTGELFF
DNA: TGTGCCAGCAGTTCGATCCGGGACTCCAGCGGGGGGGGTAACACCGGGGAGCTGTTTTTT

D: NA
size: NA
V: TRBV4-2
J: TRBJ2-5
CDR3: CASSQVNRALETQYF
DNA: TGTGCCAGCAGCCAAGTTAATCGAGCCCTAGAGACCCAGTACTTC